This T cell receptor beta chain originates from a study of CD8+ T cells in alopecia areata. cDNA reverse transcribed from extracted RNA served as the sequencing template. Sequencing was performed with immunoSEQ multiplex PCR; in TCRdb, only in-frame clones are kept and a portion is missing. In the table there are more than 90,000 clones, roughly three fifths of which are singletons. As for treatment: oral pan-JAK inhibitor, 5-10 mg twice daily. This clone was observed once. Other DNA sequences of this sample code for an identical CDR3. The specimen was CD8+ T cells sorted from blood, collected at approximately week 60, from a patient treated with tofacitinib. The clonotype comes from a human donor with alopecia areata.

The CDR3: CASSLGLGYTF. The CDR3 DNA reads as TGTGCCAGCAGCTTGGGGCTAGGCTACACCTTC. The V gene is TRBV5-6, the J gene TRBJ1-2; D uncertain. This CDR3 spans 11 amino acids. Trimming shortened V by 0 bases and J by 8 bases, and 5 bases separated the two germline ends. Looked up from germline, CDR1 is SGHDT and CDR2 is YYEEEE.